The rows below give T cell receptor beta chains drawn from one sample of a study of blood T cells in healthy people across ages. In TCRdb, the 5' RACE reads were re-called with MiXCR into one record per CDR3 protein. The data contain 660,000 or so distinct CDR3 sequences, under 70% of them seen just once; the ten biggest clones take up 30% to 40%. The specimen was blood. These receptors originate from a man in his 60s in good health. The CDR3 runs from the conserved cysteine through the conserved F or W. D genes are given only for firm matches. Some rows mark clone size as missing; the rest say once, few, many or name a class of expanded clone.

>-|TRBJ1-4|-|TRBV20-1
CCAATTTNEKLFF
TGCTGTGCCGCGACAACAACTAATGAAAAACTGTTTTTT
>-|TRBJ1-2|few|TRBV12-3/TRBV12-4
CASSFEGTYGYTF
TGTGCCAGCAGTTTCGAGGGGACCTATGGCTACACCTTC
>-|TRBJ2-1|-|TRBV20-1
CSASSGAPYNEQFF
TGCAGTGCTAGCTCGGGGGCCCCCTACAATGAGCAGTTCTTC
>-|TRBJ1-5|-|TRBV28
CASSSPAQPQHF
TGTGCCAGCAGTTCACCGGCCCAGCCCCAGCATTTT
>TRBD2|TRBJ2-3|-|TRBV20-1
CSAQGTSGGADTQYF
TGCAGTGCTCAGGGGACTAGCGGGGGGGCTGATACGCAGTATTTT
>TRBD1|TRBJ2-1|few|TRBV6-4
CASSETPGTGVHEQFF
TGTGCCAGCAGTGAAACTCCCGGGACAGGGGTTCATGAGCAGTTCTTC
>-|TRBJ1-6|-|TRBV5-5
CASSLTEIPLHF
TGTGCCAGCAGCTTGACGGAGATCCCCCTCCACTTT
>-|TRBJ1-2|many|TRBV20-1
CSARDYDRANYGYTF
TGCAGTGCTAGAGATTACGACAGAGCTAACTATGGCTACACCTTC
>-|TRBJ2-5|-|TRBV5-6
CASSVRDFYQETQYF
TGTGCCAGCAGCGTCCGGGACTTCTACCAAGAGACCCAGTACTTC
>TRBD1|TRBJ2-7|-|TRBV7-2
CASSPRTGGAYEQYF
TGTGCCAGCAGCCCTCGGACAGGGGGCGCCTACGAGCAGTACTTC
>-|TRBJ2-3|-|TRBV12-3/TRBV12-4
CASSLGASAQYF
TGTGCCAGCAGTTTAGGGGCTAGCGCGCAGTATTTT
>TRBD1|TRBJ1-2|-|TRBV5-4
CASSLSQGTNYGYTF
TGTGCCAGCAGCTTGTCACAGGGGACTAACTATGGCTACACCTTC
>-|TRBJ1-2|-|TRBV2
CASSPYREPNYGYTF
TGTGCCAGCAGTCCCTACAGGGAACCTAACTATGGCTACACCTTC
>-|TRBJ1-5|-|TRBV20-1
CSARVDGWGRQPQHF
TGCAGTGCTAGAGTTGATGGCTGGGGTAGACAGCCCCAGCATTTT
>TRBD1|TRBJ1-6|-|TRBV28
CASSPDSWTGPAFYNSPLHF
TGTGCCAGCAGTCCCGACTCCTGGACAGGGCCGGCTTTCTATAATTCACCCCTCCACTTT
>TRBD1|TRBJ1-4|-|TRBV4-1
CASSQHRDRDGKLFF
TGCGCCAGCAGCCAGCACCGGGACAGGGACGGAAAACTGTTTTTT
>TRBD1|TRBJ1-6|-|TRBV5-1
CASSRTGTGDNSPLHF
TGCGCCAGCAGTCGTACCGGGACAGGCGATAATTCACCCCTCCACTTT
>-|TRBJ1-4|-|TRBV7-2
CASSPVWGDNEKLFF
TGTGCCAGCAGCCCAGTGTGGGGCGATAATGAAAAACTGTTTTTT
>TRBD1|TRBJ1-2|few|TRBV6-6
CASSPPGTGIGMYGYTF
TGTGCCAGCAGTCCCCCCGGGACAGGCATAGGAATGTATGGCTACACCTTC
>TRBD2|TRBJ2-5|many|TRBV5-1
CASSLGLAETQYF
TGTGCCAGCAGCCTGGGACTAGCGGAGACCCAGTACTTC
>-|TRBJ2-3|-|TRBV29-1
CSVAAGQADTQYF
TGCAGCGTTGCTGCGGGCCAAGCGGATACGCAGTATTTT
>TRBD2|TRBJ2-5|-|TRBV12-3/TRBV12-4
CASGRGPSTQYF
TGTGCCAGCGGGAGGGGTCCATCGACCCAGTACTTC
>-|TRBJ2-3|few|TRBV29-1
CSGGSSSTDTQYF
TGCAGCGGAGGGAGTTCTAGCACAGATACGCAGTATTTT
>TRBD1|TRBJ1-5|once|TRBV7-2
CASSMDRASQPQHF
TGTGCCAGCAGCATGGACAGGGCCTCCCAGCCCCAGCATTTT
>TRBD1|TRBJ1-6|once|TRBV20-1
CSARDPGTGVNNSPLHF
TGCAGTGCTAGAGATCCCGGGACAGGGGTAAATAATTCACCCCTCCACTTT
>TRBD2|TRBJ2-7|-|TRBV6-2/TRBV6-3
CASRSAGELGNEQYF
TGTGCCAGCCGGTCGGCGGGGGAACTTGGCAATGAGCAGTACTTC
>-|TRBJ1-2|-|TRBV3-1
CASSQAGGIPNYGYTF
TGTGCCAGCAGCCAAGCCGGTGGCATACCCAACTATGGCTACACCTTC
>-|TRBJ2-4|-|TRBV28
CASSSPPLAKNIQYF
TGTGCCAGCAGTTCCCCCCCCCTGGCCAAAAACATTCAGTACTTC
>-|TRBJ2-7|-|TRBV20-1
CSARGEGYEQYF
TGCAGTGCTAGAGGTGAGGGCTACGAGCAGTACTTC
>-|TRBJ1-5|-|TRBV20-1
CSATSGETYQPQHF
TGCAGTGCAACTTCAGGGGAGACCTATCAGCCCCAGCATTTT
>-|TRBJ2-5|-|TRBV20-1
CSARGGLLDSKRYF
TGCAGTGCTAGGGGCGGGCTGCTCGACTCGAAGCGGTACTTC
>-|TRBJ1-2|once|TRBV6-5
CASSYAAAYGYTF
TGTGCCAGCAGTTACGCGGCGGCCTATGGCTACACCTTC
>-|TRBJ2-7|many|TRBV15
CATSKRQAGEQYF
TGTGCCACCAGCAAAAGACAGGCCGGAGAGCAGTACTTC
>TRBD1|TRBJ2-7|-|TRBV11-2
CASSPGTVIKYEQYF
TGTGCCAGCAGCCCCGGGACAGTCATCAAATACGAGCAGTACTTC
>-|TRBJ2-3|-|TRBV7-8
CASSLAASPVPPFTDTQYF
TGTGCCAGCAGCTTAGCGGCCAGCCCGGTCCCTCCTTTCACAGATACGCAGTATTTT
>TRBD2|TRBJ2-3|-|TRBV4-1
CASSPGAGVIRTDTQYF
TGCGCCAGCAGCCCCGGGGCGGGGGTTATACGCACAGATACGCAGTATTTT
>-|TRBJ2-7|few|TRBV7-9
CASSLGGATEQYF
TGTGCCAGCAGCTTAGGGGGGGCGACGGAGCAGTACTTC
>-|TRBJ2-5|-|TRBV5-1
CASSLVIDTETQYF
TGCGCCAGCAGCTTGGTGATTGATACGGAGACCCAGTACTTC
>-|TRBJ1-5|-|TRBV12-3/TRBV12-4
CASSLYSSPQHF
TGTGCCAGCAGTTTATACTCCAGCCCCCAGCATTTT
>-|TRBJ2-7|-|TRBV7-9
CASSLGGQPYEQYF
TGTGCCAGCAGCTTAGGTGGACAGCCCTACGAGCAGTACTTC
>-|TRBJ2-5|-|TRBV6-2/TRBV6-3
CASSCSRGRETQYF
TGTGCCAGCAGTTGCTCGCGGGGCCGGGAGACCCAGTACTTC
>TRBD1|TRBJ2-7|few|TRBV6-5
CASSSDRSSPYEQYF
TGTGCCAGCAGCTCGGACAGGAGTAGTCCCTACGAGCAGTACTTC
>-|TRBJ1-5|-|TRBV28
CASSLGPGKPQHF
TGTGCCAGCAGTTTGGGCCCGGGCAAGCCCCAGCATTTT
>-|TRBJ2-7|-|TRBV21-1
CASQRRPRTPYFGRTGVPYEQYF
TGTGCCAGCCAAAGACGCCCTCGTACACCTTATTTTGGGAGGACAGGGGTCCCCTACGAGCAGTACTTC
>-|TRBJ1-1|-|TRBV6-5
CASSSGPIGTEAFF
TGTGCCAGCAGTTCGGGCCCCATCGGTACTGAAGCTTTCTTT